This TCR beta chain was sequenced during a study of T-cell reconstitution after alpha-beta-depleted transplantation in children. This clonotype was seen a few times. With 3 bases clipped from V and 8 bases from J, the junction kept 12 bases outside the gene matches. The CDR3 consists of 16 residues. The germline V gene has CDR1 MDHEN and CDR2 SYDVKM. Unique molecular identifiers were used in preparing the TCRbeta library. Each CDR3 protein is one row after TCRdb ran MiXCR on the PCR reads. The data hold around 490,000 distinct CDR3 sequences, with over 9.5% observed a single time. The specimen was PBMCs, mostly from graft donor cells, collected 180 days after TCRalphabeta/CD19-depleted stem cell transplant. This TCR came from a female patient aged 2-10 years who had a stem cell transplant for aplastic anemia, so the T cells may come from the graft donor. The chain is built from TRBV28 and TRBJ1-4; 7 nucleotides line up with TRBD1. CDR3 bases: TGTGCCAGCAGTTTCTCCGTAACAGGGGCGCGGGAAAAACTGTTTTTT. Translating it yields CASSFSVTGAREKLFF.